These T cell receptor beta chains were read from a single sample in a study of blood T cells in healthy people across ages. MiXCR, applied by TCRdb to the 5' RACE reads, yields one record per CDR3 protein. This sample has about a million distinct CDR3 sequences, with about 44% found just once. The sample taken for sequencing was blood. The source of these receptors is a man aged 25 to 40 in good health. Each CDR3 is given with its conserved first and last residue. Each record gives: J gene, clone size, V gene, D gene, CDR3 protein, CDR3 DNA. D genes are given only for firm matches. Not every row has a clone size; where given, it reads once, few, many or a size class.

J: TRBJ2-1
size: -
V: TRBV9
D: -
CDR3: CASSVGTATYNEQFF
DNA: TGTGCCAGCAGCGTAGGAACGGCTACCTACAATGAGCAGTTCTTC

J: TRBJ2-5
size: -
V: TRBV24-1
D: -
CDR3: CATSDPDGKKTQYF
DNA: TGTGCCACCAGTGACCCTGACGGCAAGAAGACCCAGTACTTC

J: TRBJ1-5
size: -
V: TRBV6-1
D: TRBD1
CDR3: CASSEADRVYQPQHF
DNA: TGTGCCAGCAGTGAAGCGGACAGGGTCTATCAGCCCCAGCATTTT

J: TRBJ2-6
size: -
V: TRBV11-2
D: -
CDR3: CASSLGWSSGANVLTF
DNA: TGTGCCAGCAGCTTAGGGTGGAGCTCTGGGGCCAACGTCCTGACTTTC

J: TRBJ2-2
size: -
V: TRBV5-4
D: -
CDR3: CASSVTVTGELFF
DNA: TGTGCCAGCAGCGTGACTGTCACCGGGGAGCTGTTTTTT

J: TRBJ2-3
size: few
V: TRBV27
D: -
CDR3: CASSFLPPDLTDTQYF
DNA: TGTGCCAGCAGTTTTCTGCCTCCCGACCTCACAGATACGCAGTATTTT

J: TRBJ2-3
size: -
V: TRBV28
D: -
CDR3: CASSLSSAGAYPDTQYF
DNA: TGTGCCAGCAGTTTAAGTTCGGCAGGGGCCTACCCAGATACGCAGTATTTT

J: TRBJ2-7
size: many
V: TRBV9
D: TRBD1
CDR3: CASSELGQGYEQYF
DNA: TGTGCCAGCAGCGAGTTGGGACAGGGTTACGAGCAGTACTTC

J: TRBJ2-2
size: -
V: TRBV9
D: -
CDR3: CASSVGVSGELFF
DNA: TGTGCCAGCAGCGTCGGGGTATCCGGGGAGCTGTTTTTT

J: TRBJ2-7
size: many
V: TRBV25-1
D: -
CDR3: CASSEYWYEQYF
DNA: TGTGCCAGCAGTGAATATTGGTACGAGCAGTACTTC

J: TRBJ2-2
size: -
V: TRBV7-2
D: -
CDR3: CASSHRGIRDGELFF
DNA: TGTGCCAGCAGCCACCGCGGCATCCGGGACGGGGAGCTGTTTTTT

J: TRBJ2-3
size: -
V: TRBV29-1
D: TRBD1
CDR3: CSVLSWQGADTQYF
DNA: TGCAGCGTCTTATCTTGGCAGGGGGCAGATACGCAGTATTTT

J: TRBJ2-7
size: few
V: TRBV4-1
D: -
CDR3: CASSQDSALREQYF
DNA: TGCGCCAGCAGCCAAGATTCGGCCCTCAGGGAGCAGTACTTC

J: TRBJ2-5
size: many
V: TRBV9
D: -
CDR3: CASSVGTLQETQYF
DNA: TGTGCCAGCAGCGTAGGAACCCTCCAAGAGACCCAGTACTTC

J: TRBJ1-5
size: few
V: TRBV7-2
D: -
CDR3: CASSLDRYSNQPQHF
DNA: TGTGCCAGCAGCTTGGACAGATATAGCAATCAGCCCCAGCATTTT

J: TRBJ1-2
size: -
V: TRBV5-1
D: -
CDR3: CASSLEAVPSYGYTF
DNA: TGCGCCAGCAGCTTGGAGGCCGTTCCCTCCTATGGCTACACCTTC

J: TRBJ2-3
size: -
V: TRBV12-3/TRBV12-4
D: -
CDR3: CASSFLKQLTDTQYF
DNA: TGTGCCAGCAGTTTTTTGAAACAGCTCACAGATACGCAGTATTTT

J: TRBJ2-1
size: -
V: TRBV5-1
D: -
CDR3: CASSMAVANEQFF
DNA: TGCGCCAGCAGCATGGCAGTCGCGAATGAGCAGTTCTTC

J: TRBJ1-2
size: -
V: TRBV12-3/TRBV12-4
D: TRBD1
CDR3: CASSPSPGTGTGYTF
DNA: TGTGCCAGCAGTCCATCCCCCGGGACAGGGACCGGCTACACCTTC

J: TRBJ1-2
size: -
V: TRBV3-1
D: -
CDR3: CASSLGGPGYTF
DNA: TGTGCCAGCAGCCTGGGCGGTCCGGGCTACACCTTC

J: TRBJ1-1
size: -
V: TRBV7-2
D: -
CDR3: CASSLDPRSGEGAFF
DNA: TGTGCCAGCAGCTTAGATCCTCGCAGCGGGGAGGGAGCTTTCTTT

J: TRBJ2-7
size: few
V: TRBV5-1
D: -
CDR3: CASSLEGFGVIPYEQYF
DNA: TGCGCCAGCTCATTGGAGGGGTTCGGGGTTATTCCCTACGAGCAGTACTTC

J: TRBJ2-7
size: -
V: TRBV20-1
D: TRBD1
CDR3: CSAAGQGGYEQYF
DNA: TGCAGTGCTGCGGGACAGGGGGGCTACGAGCAGTACTTC

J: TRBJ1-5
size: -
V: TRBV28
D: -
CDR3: CASSPLGGTSLRGNQPQHF
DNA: TGTGCCAGCAGTCCTCTCGGGGGGACCTCACTACGGGGCAATCAGCCCCAGCATTTT

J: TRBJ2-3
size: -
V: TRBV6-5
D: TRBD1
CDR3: CASRGQGASIDTQYF
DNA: TGTGCCAGCAGAGGACAGGGAGCTTCGATAGATACGCAGTATTTT

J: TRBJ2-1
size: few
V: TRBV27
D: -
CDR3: CASSFFPGNEQFF
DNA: TGTGCCAGCAGTTTTTTTCCCGGTAATGAGCAGTTCTTC

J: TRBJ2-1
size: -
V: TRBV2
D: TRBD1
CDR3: CASSETGALYNEQFF
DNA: TGTGCCAGCAGTGAGACAGGGGCGTTGTACAATGAGCAGTTCTTC

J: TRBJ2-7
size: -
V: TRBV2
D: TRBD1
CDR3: CASSVGQTRYEQYF
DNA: TGTGCCAGCAGTGTGGGACAGACACGCTACGAGCAGTACTTC